What follows is one TCR beta chain and its context. What it binds is not known. CDR1 SNHLY and CDR2 FYNNEI come from the germline V gene. Trimming removed 3 bases at V and 2 bases at J, with 12 bases between. The CDR3 covers 15 residues. The donors were part of the validation cohort, which consisted of some 120 subjects and was separate from the first cohort of roughly 620 subjects. These data originate in a study of cytomegalovirus exposure and HLA in healthy donors. The overall study: The same platform was used for the 120 or so validation repertoires as for the roughly 660 first-cohort repertoires, as reported in a later analysis.

Using immunoSEQ multiplex PCR, the repertoire was profiled, and TCRdb retains in-frame clones only, with some absent. The sample includes tens of thousands of clones, roughly 90% seen only once; the top ten take over 1.5%. Findings of the study overall: First-cohort TCR clusters tended to co-occur in the 130 or so validation repertoires, a later analysis found.

The chain links TRBV2 to TRBJ2-3, with a tentative D call TRBD2 (6 bases). The material sequenced was PBMCs. The receptor comes from a young woman in good health and CMV-seronegative. CDR3: CASSESLANTDTQYF. CDR3 coding DNA: TGTGCCAGCAGTGAGTCTCTAGCGAACACAGATACGCAGTATTTT.